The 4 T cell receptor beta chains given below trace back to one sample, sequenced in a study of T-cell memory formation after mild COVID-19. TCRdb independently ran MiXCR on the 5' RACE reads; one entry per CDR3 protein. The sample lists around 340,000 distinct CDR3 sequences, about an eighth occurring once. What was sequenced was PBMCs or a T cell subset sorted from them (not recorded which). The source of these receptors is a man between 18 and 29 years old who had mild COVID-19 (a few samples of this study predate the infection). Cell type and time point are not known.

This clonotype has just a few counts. The CDR3 region is CASSPRTDGNEQYF. The DNA for the CDR3 is TGCGCCAGCAGCCCCCGGACAGACGGAAACGAGCAGTACTTC. This chain joins TRBV5-1 and TRBJ2-7; possibly TRBD1 for D (6 bases). The CDR3 is 14 residues long. Germline loops: CDR1 SGHRS, CDR2 YFSETQ. V was cut by 4 bases and J by 5 bases, with 16 bases left in between.

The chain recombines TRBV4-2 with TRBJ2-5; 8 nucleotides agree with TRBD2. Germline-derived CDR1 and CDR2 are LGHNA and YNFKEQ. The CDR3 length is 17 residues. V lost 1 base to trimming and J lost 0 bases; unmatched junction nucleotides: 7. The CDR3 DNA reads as TGTGCCAGCAGCCAAGTAACTAGCGGACTGTACCAAGAGACCCAGTACTTC. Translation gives CASSQVTSGLYQETQYF.

The CDR3 here is CSVAPGLAVETQYF. CDR3 nucleotides: TGCAGCGTTGCTCCGGGACTAGCGGTTGAGACCCAGTACTTC. V gene TRBV29-1 combines with J gene TRBJ2-5; 11 positions agree with TRBD2. The CDR3 runs 14 residues. Germline CDR1 SQVTM, CDR2 ANQGSEA. V shed 4 bases and J 5 bases; nucleotides not matched to a gene: 6.

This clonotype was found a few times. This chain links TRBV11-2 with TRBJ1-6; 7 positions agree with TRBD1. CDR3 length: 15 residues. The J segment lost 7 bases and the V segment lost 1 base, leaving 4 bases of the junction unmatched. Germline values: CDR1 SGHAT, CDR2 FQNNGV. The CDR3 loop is CASSLGQGWNSPLHF. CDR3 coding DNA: TGTGCCAGCAGCTTAGGACAGGGTTGGAATTCACCCCTCCACTTT.